This record concerns one TCR beta chain sequence. Its antigen is currently unknown. Vbeta (60) and Jbeta (13) primers were used in the PCR. Using immunoSEQ multiplex PCR, the repertoire was profiled, and TCRdb retains in-frame clones only, with some absent. This sample carries about 140,000 clones, less than 85% of them seen once, and the ten largest clones take nearly 7%. This record belongs to a study of cytomegalovirus exposure and HLA in healthy donors. Whole-study results and caveats: When a later analysis was performed, an Asian-associated ancestry cluster reportedly had fewer N-insertions than the approximately 700-donor mean.

The V and J ends lost 1 base and 5 bases respectively, with 14 bases between them. From germline, CDR1 is KGHSH and CDR2 LQKENI. This CDR3 region has 15 residues. V gene TRBV18 combines with J gene TRBJ2-5; D gene uncertain. The sequencing input was PBMCs. The sequence derives from a man aged 40-49 years in good health and CMV-seropositive. CDR3 loop: CASSPLSGSTETQYF. The DNA for the CDR3 is TGTGCCAGCTCACCACTATCGGGTTCAACGGAGACCCAGTACTTC.